This entry features one TCR beta chain sequence. Which antigen it targets is not known. No qualities accompany the bases; no much larger clone lies one base away. This specimen's time point label, interpreted: patch test 1, 2 weeks after DPC sensitization. This specimen's treatment or condition label, per the study, means: therapeutic diphenylcyclopropenone sensitization with weekly scalp DPC. Blood at each patch-test visit was drawn before the patch test was applied. Patients were eligible if aged 18 to 70, diagnosed with alopecia and judged suitable for DPC therapy, and pregnant patients were excluded. Total RNA was extracted from unfractionated whole blood collected in Tempus Blood RNA tubes. CDR1 SEHNR and CDR2 FQNEAQ are derived from the germline V gene (reference sequence). Including cysteine and phenylalanine, the CDR3 has 14 amino acids. Only the CDR3 DNA stays, 42 bases, in frame from base 1. V lost 5 bases and J lost 0 bases; the stretch between them is 10 bases long.

This entry is derived from a study of human T cells and chemical hapten exposure (dated by TCRdb to about 2021). For the wider study: For sensitization, 2% DPC in acetone was applied to a roughly 2 cm by roughly 2 cm area of upper inner arm skin. Libraries were combined into a pool for sequencing, and differences in TCR yield between samples came mainly from small differences in library volumes within the pool. Blood was sampled from patients pre-sensitization (week 0) and at 2, 6 and about 24 weeks after DPC sensitization. In alopecia patients, the study followed how the peripheral blood TCR repertoire changed in vivo over primary and secondary sensitization to diphenylcyclopropenone (DPC), a hapten. Patch testing was done on the upper back using Finn chambers containing 0.01% DPC, and results were scored after 6 days according to International Contact Dermatitis Research Group standards. Most of the patients in the cohort were female, and the cohort covered alopecia areata with under or over 50% scalp involvement, alopecia totalis and alopecia universalis. Twenty-nine alopecia patients provided blood for TCR sequencing at one to four time points (pre-sensitization, 2, 6 and 24 weeks). Patients additionally received weekly therapeutic DPC doses to the scalp throughout the approximately 24-week study period. Paper-wide results and their limitations: No change with DPC sensitization was found in the number of TCRs above 1 in 1000 frequency, and no evidence of global repertoire structure alterations was found. Expanded TCRs formed significantly more large CDR3 similarity clusters than pre-sensitization or healthy control sets, consistent with antigen-driven responses. After repeated subsampling, the strength of the expansion versus patch-test correlation and the threshold at which it became significant changed. Because every patient had alopecia, a presumed autoimmune disease, the patients' immune response might differ from that of healthy individuals. Patch test score was positively correlated with the number of PT1 expanded TCRs, with significance at thresholds 8, 16 and 32 but not at 4.

The method behind the library was RACE. TCRdb shows the sequencer as NextSeq 500. Library preparation attached unique molecular identifiers to individual cDNA molecules for quantitative, reproducible TCR counting. Each blood RNA sample was used to sequence both TCR alpha and TCR beta chains. In the paper's pipeline: A median of around 100,000 TCRs per sample was observed, with a range of 23,224 to 690,600. V, J and CDR3 annotation of the TCR reads was carried out using the Decombinator software suite. Every sample was subsampled to the same number of TCRs (28,000) for the PS versus PT1 abundance plots. TCRs were defined as expanded if absent before sensitization and observed at least eight times at the 2-week time point. The raw public reads went through TCRdb reprocessing: fastp at Q25, MiXCR clone calling, in-frame beta chains kept. Entries that share a CDR3 protein sequence are merged under the most common genes and DNA. TCRdb's processing, not the authors', yielded these V and J calls. The sample includes about 120,000 distinct CDR3 sequences, with 9.5% to 13% observed a single time. The ten largest clonotypes hold approximately 1.4% of the sample.

Material: whole blood, obtained in connection with sensitization to the hapten diphenylcyclopropenone (DPC). The TCR was taken from a woman aged 50 to 60 with alopecia areata. Some clones in this sample may be carry-over from other donors' samples. The chain is assembled from TRBV7-9 and TRBJ1-1, with TRBD1 perhaps the D gene, on 6 matching bases. The bases read TGTGCCAGCAGCCTGGGACACCTGAACACTGAAGCTTTCTTT. The resulting protein is CASSLGHLNTEAFF.